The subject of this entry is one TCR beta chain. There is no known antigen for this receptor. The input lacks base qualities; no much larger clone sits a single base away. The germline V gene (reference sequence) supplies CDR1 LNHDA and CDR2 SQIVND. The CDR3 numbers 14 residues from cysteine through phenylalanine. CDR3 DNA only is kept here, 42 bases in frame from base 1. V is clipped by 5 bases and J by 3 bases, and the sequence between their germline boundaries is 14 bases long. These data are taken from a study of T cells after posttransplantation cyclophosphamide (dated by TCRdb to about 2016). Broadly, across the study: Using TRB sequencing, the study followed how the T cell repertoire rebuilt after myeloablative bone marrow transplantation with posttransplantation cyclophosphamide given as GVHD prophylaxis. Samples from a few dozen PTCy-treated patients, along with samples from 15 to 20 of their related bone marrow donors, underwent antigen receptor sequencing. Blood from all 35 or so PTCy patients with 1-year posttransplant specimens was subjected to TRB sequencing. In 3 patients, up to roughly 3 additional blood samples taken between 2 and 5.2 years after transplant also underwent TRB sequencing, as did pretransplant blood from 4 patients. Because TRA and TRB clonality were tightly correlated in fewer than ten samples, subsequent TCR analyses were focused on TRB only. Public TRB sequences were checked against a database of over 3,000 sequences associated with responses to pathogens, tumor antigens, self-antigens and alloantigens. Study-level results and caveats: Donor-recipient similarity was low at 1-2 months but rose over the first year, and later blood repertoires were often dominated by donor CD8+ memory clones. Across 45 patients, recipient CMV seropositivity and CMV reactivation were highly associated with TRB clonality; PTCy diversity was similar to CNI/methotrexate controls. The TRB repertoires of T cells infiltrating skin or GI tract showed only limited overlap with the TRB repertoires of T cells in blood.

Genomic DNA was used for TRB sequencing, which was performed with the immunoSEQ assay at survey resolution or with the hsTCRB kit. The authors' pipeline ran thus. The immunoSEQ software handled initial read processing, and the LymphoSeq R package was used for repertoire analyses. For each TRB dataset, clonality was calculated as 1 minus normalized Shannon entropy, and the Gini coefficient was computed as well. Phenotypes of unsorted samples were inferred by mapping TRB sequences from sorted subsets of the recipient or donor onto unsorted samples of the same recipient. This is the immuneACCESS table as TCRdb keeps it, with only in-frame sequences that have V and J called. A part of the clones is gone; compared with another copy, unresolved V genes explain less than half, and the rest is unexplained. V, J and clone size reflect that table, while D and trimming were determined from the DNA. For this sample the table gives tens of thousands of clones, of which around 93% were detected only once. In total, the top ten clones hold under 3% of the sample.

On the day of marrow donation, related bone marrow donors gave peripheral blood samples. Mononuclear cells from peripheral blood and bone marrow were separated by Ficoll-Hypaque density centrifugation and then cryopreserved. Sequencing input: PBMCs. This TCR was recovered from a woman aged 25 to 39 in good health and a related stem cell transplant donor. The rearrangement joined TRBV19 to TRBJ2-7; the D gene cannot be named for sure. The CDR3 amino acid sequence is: CASSESSVGYEQYF. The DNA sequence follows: TGTGCCAGTAGTGAATCGAGTGTGGGCTACGAGCAGTACTTC.